This entry lists 10 T cell receptor beta chains sequenced from one sample in a study of T-cell memory formation after mild COVID-19 (dated by TCRdb to about 2021). Libraries were made using 5' RACE. Sequenced on an Illumina NovaSeq 6000. In TCRdb, the public reads were trimmed at Q25 with fastp and aligned with MiXCR, with productive beta chains retained. When rows share a CDR3 protein, they turn into one entry using the most common DNA and genes. This sample is represented by 350,000 to 500,000 distinct CDR3 sequences; 20% to 30% of them were singletons. Around 13% of the sample rests with the top ten. The specimen was PBMCs or a T cell subset sorted from them (not recorded which). All receptors come from an adult woman who had mild COVID-19 (a few samples of this study predate the infection). The sample titles of this study are shuffled in the database, so cell type and time point are left out; the donor was told from shared clones.

The chain recombines TRBV15 with TRBJ1-1; D is perhaps TRBD1 (6 bases). CDR1 and CDR2 from the germline V gene are LNHNV and YYDKDF (reference sequence). V shed 0 bases and J shed 4 bases, with 12 bases lying between them. This CDR3 contains 15 residues. The CDR3 DNA is TGTGCCACCAGCAGAGACAGGGGCCCGAGCACTGAAGCTTTCTTT. Amino acid sequence: CATSRDRGPSTEAFF.

This clonotype came up a few times. The chain combines TRBV18 with TRBJ2-7; weak D call: TRBD1 (5 bases). Trimming shortened V by 4 bases and J by 4 bases, and 11 bases separated the two germline ends. Per the germline V gene, CDR1 is KGHSH and CDR2 is LQKENI. This CDR3 comprises 13 residues. CDR3 bases: TGTGCCAGCTCACGCCAGGACAAATACGAGCAGTACTTC. Encoded protein: CASSRQDKYEQYF.

The chain recombines TRBV29-1 with TRBJ2-3; D could derive from TRBD1 or TRBD2 (5 bases each). V was shortened by 7 bases and J by 1 base, with 12 bases between the two germline ends. The CDR3 contains 13 residues. CDR1 and CDR2 from the germline V gene are SQVTM and ANQGSEA. CDR3 in DNA: TGCAGCGGGATACTAGGGGGCACAGATACGCAGTATTTT. This codes for CSGILGGTDTQYF.

The CDR3, as DNA: TGTGCCAGCAGCTTGATGGGGGCCACACAGCCCCAGCATTTT. It encodes CASSLMGATQPQHF. This chain uses TRBV5-6 with TRBJ1-5; D might be TRBD1 (6 bases). The CDR3 is 14 amino acids. V lost 1 base to trimming and J lost 7 bases, with 12 bases between them. From germline, CDR1 is SGHDT and CDR2 YYEEEE.

J is TRBJ2-7 and V is TRBV29-1; 7 bases line up with TRBD2. Unmatched junction bases numbered 13, after V lost 6 bases and J lost 2 bases. CDR3 size: 15 residues. Germline values: CDR1 SQVTM, CDR2 ANQGSEA. The DNA for the CDR3 is TGCAGCGTGTGGGGTGAGGGCGGGAGTCCCTACGAGCAGTACTTC. It is translated as CSVWGEGGSPYEQYF.

V and J are TRBV10-3 and TRBJ1-5; 9 nucleotides match TRBD1. V lost 2 bases and J lost 4; bases outside the gene matches: 9. Germline CDR1 reads ENHRY; CDR2 reads SYGVKD. The CDR3 has 17 amino acids. The CDR3: CAISESVFGQGNQPQHF. As DNA, the CDR3 is TGTGCCATCAGTGAGAGCGTCTTTGGACAGGGGAATCAGCCCCAGCATTTT.

V and J are TRBV29-1 and TRBJ1-2; D is undetermined. The germline V gene has CDR1 SQVTM and CDR2 ANQGSEA. V dropped 8 bases and J dropped 7 bases, with 17 bases sitting between them. This CDR3 has 12 amino acids. For the CDR3, the DNA is TGCAGCCACCTGGCAGCGGAGGGTGGCTACACCTTC. Translation gives CSHLAAEGGYTF.

Only a few counts were recorded for this clonotype. The rearrangement links TRBV7-9 to TRBJ2-1; 7 nucleotides agree with TRBD2. The V segment lost 1 base and the J segment 6 bases; nucleotides outside the gene matches: 3. This CDR3 region has 14 residues. The germline CDR1 and CDR2 sequences are SEHNR and FQNEAQ (reference sequence). The CDR3 DNA reads TGTGCCAGCAGCTTAGGAGCTAGCGGCAATGAGCAGTTCTTC. Translating it yields CASSLGASGNEQFF.

In this sample, this clonotype turned up a few times. This rearrangement joins TRBV27 to TRBJ2-3; D perhaps matches TRBD2 (5 bases). Trimming pared 7 bases from V and 6 bases from J, leaving 23 bases between. Per the germline V gene, CDR1 is MNHEY and CDR2 is SMNVEV (reference sequence). This CDR3 has 16 residues. The CDR3 nucleotides are TGTGCCAGCACGCGGTGGGCGGGCTCCCAATCGGATACGCAGTATTTT. This codes for CASTRWAGSQSDTQYF.

This clonotype came up a few times. The chain recombines TRBV3-1 with TRBJ1-3; D not certain. There are 15 residues in the CDR3. Trimming left V 6 bases short and J 0 bases short, with 12 bases between. The germline V gene has CDR1 LGHDT and CDR2 YNNKEL (reference sequence). The CDR3 DNA follows: TGTGCCAGCAGTGGTTTGGAACGCTCTGGAAACACCATATATTTT. This encodes CASSGLERSGNTIYF.